This note documents a single TCR beta chain sequence. What it binds is unknown. Sequencing of DNA taken from cultured CD4+ T cells relied on the Oncomine TCR Beta short-read assay. TCRdb reanalysed the PCR reads using MiXCR and keeps one entry per CDR3 protein. The table lists roughly 3,100 distinct CDR3 sequences, 80% of them singletons. This sample stems from a study of vaccination and CD4 T cells after COVID-19. The treatment here: roughly ten-day PBMC culture with coronavirus spike peptide pools or control peptides (ViraFEST assay). With peptide pools, ViraFEST first expanded antigen-specific T cells and afterwards sequenced their TCRs. Negative selection yielded CD4+ T cells from day-10 cultures. Germline V gene data show CDR1 as SGHAT and CDR2 as FQNNGV. The CDR3 consists of 16 residues. Trimming stripped 0 bases from V and 3 bases from J, with 15 bases between.

The sequencing sample was made of CD4+ T cells from blood, cultured in vitro. The rearrangement uses TRBV11-2 and TRBJ2-7; no clear D. The sequence derives from a human donor who had recovered from COVID-19. Here the CDR3 reads CASSLDRKTLRYEQYF. The CDR3 bases are TGTGCCAGCAGCTTAGATCGCAAAACCCTCCGCTACGAGCAGTACTTC. Complete variable domain (other parts from reference TRBV11-2 and TRBJ2-7): EAGVAQSPRYKIIEKRQSVAFWCNPISGHATLYWYQQILGQGPKLLIQFQNNGVVDDSQLPKDRFSAERLKGVDSTLKIQPAKLEDSAVYLCASSLDRKTLRYEQYFGPGTRLTVT.